The 25 T cell receptor beta chains below come from one sample, sequenced in a study of identical twins. TCRdb itself ran the 5' RACE reads through MiXCR, one entry per CDR3 protein. The sample includes some 1,700,000 distinct CDR3 sequences, more than 30% of them seen just once. Sequenced input: cord blood. The receptor source for this set is a newborn girl in good health.

This clonotype was picked up a small number of times. The chain has TRBV2 and TRBJ2-1; D perhaps matches TRBD2 (6 bases). The V and J ends lost 3 bases and 11 bases respectively, with 26 bases between them. The germline V gene encodes CDR1 SNHLY and CDR2 FYNNEI. CDR3 length: 17 residues. The CDR3, as DNA: TGTGCCAGCAGTGAGTCCCTCTTGGGTGGGACTGGCGTGAAGCAGTTCTTC. Translation: CASSESLLGGTGVKQFF.

This rearrangement joins TRBV29-1 to TRBJ2-5, with TRBD2 identical over 9 bases. V lost 4 bases to trimming and J lost 4 bases; unmatched junction nucleotides: 13. The CDR3 runs 16 residues. Germline lookup yields CDR1 SQVTM and CDR2 ANQGSEA. CDR3 protein: CSVGKAGGSLGETQYF. The CDR3 nucleotides read TGCAGCGTTGGCAAAGCGGGAGGCTCCCTGGGAGAGACCCAGTACTTC. Filled out from reference TRBV29-1 and TRBJ2-5, the complete variable domain reads SAVISQKPSRDICQRGTSLTIQCQVDSQVTMMFWYRQQPGQSLTLIATANQGSEATYESGFVIDKFPISRPNLTFSTLTVSNMSPEDSSIYLCSVGKAGGSLGETQYFGPGTRLLVL.

V gene TRBV20-1 combines with J gene TRBJ2-5; 7 bases are shared with TRBD2. The germline gives CDR1 DFQATT, CDR2 SNEGSKA (reference sequence). V dropped 3 bases and J dropped 2; count of bases not matched to a gene: 9. The CDR3 runs 15 residues. In DNA form, the CDR3 reads TGCAGTGCTAGTGGGGCGCGAGCGGGACAAGAGACCCAGTACTTC. It yields the protein CSASGARAGQETQYF.

The DNA of the CDR3 is TGTGCCAGCAGCGTAGAGGTCTCGGGGGGGCCGGATACGCAGTATTTT. Translated: CASSVEVSGGPDTQYF. This chain joins TRBV9 and TRBJ2-3; 8 bases line up with TRBD2. Germline values: CDR1 SGDLS, CDR2 YYNGEE. The CDR3 is 16 residues long. V lost 0 bases to trimming and J lost 6 bases; unmatched junction nucleotides: 9.

CDR3 DNA: TGTGCCAGCAGTTTATCCCCTGTTCCGAACACTGAAGCTTTCTTT. Translating it yields CASSLSPVPNTEAFF. The rearrangement uses TRBV27 and TRBJ1-1; D remains unclear. Trimming stripped 0 bases from V and 1 base from J, with 9 bases between. Germline loops: CDR1 MNHEY, CDR2 SMNVEV (reference sequence). This CDR3 is built from 15 residues.

The V and J genes are TRBV28 and TRBJ1-4, with D possibly TRBD1 on 6 matching bases. This CDR3 contains 12 residues. With 11 bases removed from V and 8 bases from J, the gap between germline ends came to 15 bases. The V gene's germline CDR1 is MDHEN and CDR2 SYDVKM. CDR3 DNA sequence: TGTGCCGGGGGCCGAGCTCGGGAAAAACTGTTTTTT. Protein product: CAGGRAREKLFF.

V is TRBV20-1 and J is TRBJ1-1; the D gene is possibly TRBD1 (5 bases). This CDR3 comprises 13 residues. Trimming shortened V by 2 bases and J by 6 bases, and 13 bases separated the two germline ends. CDR1 and CDR2 (germline): DFQATT, SNEGSKA (reference sequence). The CDR3 sequence: CSARINWGSEAFF. In nucleotides, the CDR3 is TGCAGTGCTAGAATAAATTGGGGCTCTGAAGCTTTCTTT.

As for this clonotype: Relative to the germline gene, one junction end is altered; a read error may explain this. The rearrangement links TRBV7-2 to TRBJ2-1; 7 positions agree with TRBD2. This CDR3 region has 12 residues. Germline V lookup: CDR1 SGHTA, CDR2 FQGNSA. The CDR3 is CASNLVPGGQFF. DNA for the CDR3: TGTGCCAGCAACTTAGTTCCGGGAGGGCAGTTCTTC.

A few counts support this clonotype. The chain carries TRBV10-3 and TRBJ2-2; 7 bases map to TRBD1. Germline V CDR1 and CDR2: ENHRY, SYGVKD. The CDR3 sequence is 13 residues long. Trimming took 11 bases from V and 4 from J; bases not matched to a gene: 7. The CDR3 region has the DNA TGTGCCGCGACAGGGATCGGCACCGGGGAGCTGTTTTTT. Translating it yields CAATGIGTGELFF.

V gene TRBV28 combines with J gene TRBJ2-7; D might be TRBD1 or TRBD2, each matching 7 bases. The germline CDR1 and CDR2 sequences are MDHEN and SYDVKM. The V end lost 7 bases, the J end lost 1 base, and 14 bases lay between the germline ends. This CDR3 spans 14 amino acids. CDR3 bases: TGTGCCAGCACCCAGGGGGGGAGATCCTACGAGCAGTACTTC. Translating it yields CASTQGGRSYEQYF.

The genes are TRBV20-1 and TRBJ2-1; no clear D gene. Germline V lookup: CDR1 DFQATT, CDR2 SNEGSKA (reference sequence). Trimming shortened V by 6 bases and J by 0 bases, and 15 bases separated the two germline ends. This CDR3 region has 15 residues. CDR3 protein: CSAPSAESSYNEQFF. In DNA form, the CDR3 reads TGCAGTGCCCCGTCGGCGGAGAGCTCCTACAATGAGCAGTTCTTC.

The chain couples TRBV5-1 to TRBJ2-5; D is unclear. The V and J ends lost 4 bases and 11 bases respectively, with 21 bases between them. This CDR3 has 14 amino acids. CDR1 is SGHRS and CDR2 is YFSETQ in the germline V gene. The CDR3 DNA is TGCGCCAGCAGCATGGTTAACTCAGACAATGAGCAGTACTTC. This sequence encodes CASSMVNSDNEQYF. The full variable domain, its missing parts supplied by reference TRBV5-1 and TRBJ2-5, is KAGVTQTPRYLIKTRGQQVTLSCSPISGHRSVSWYQQTPGQGLQFLFEYFSETQRNKGNFPGRFSGRQFSNSRSEMNVSTLELGDSALYLCASSMVNSDNEQYFGPGTRLLVL.

This clonotype was counted a few times. The V call is TRBV27, the J call TRBJ2-5, with 7 nucleotides matching TRBD1. Germline V gives CDR1 MNHEY, CDR2 SMNVEV (reference sequence). The V segment lost 5 bases and the J segment 9 bases; nucleotides outside the gene matches: 9. The CDR3 totals 13 residues. Written as DNA, the CDR3 is TGTGCCAGCAGTAGAACAGGGGATAGGGCCCAGTACTTC. Translating gives CASSRTGDRAQYF.

This clonotype was detected only a few times. The chain joins TRBV10-3 to TRBJ2-4; D is undetermined. This CDR3 is built from 12 residues. From germline, CDR1 is ENHRY and CDR2 SYGVKD. The ends were cut back, 0 bases at V and 5 bases at J, with 2 bases in the middle. Here the CDR3 reads CAISESENIQYF. Written as DNA, the CDR3 is TGTGCCATCAGTGAGTCGGAAAACATTCAGTACTTC.

This sequence joins TRBV3-1 and TRBJ1-4; possible D gene TRBD1, 5 bases. CDR1 and CDR2 (germline): LGHDT, YNNKEL (reference sequence). The V end lost 5 bases, the J end lost 3 bases, and 13 bases lay between the germline ends. The CDR3 extends over 15 amino acids. Here the CDR3 DNA reads TGTGCCAGCAGCAATCGACAGACCTCTAATGAAAAACTGTTTTTT. Translating gives CASSNRQTSNEKLFF.

CDR3 amino acids: CASSPPMGDTQYF. The CDR3 DNA reads TGTGCCAGCTCACCACCGATGGGAGATACGCAGTATTTT. The chain employs TRBV18 and TRBJ2-3; no definite D call. Deletions cut 0 bases from V and 5 bases from J, with 6 bases between. The germline V gene encodes CDR1 KGHSH and CDR2 LQKENI. This CDR3 is 13 amino acids long.

This clonotype has only a few counts. The rearrangement uses TRBV21-1 and TRBJ2-7; the table's TRBD1 call for D was not verified on the DNA. TRBV21-1 has pseudogene status. The CDR3 length is 18 residues. The CDR3 nucleotides read TGTGCCAGCAGCAAGAAACAGGGGGACCGACGGGAGGGCTACGAGCAGTACTTC. Amino acid sequence: CASSKKQGDRREGYEQYF.

This clonotype has just a few counts. V and J are TRBV13 and TRBJ2-1, with TRBD2 matching over 12 bases. This CDR3 has 16 amino acids. Germline V gene data show CDR1 as PRHDT and CDR2 as FYEKMQ (reference sequence). V lost 5 bases, J lost 8 bases, and 10 bases stayed unmatched. CDR3 in amino acids: CASSHLTSGRMYEQFF. In DNA, the CDR3 is TGTGCCAGCAGCCACCTGACTAGCGGGAGAATGTATGAGCAGTTCTTC. The complete variable domain, with remaining parts taken from reference TRBV13 and TRBJ2-1, reads AAGVIQSPRHLIKEKRETATLKCYPIPRHDTVYWYQQGPGQDPQFLISFYEKMQSDKGSIPDRFSAQQFSDYHSELNMSSLELGDSALYFCASSHLTSGRMYEQFFGPGTRLTVL.

The CDR3 bases are TGCAGTGCTTCAGGGGGGTTGGGAGCTTTCTTT. This translates into CSASGGLGAFF. This chain links TRBV20-1 with TRBJ1-1; TRBD1 agrees at 7 bases. This CDR3 region has 11 residues. V gave up 5 bases and J gave up 10 bases; unmatched junction bases: 7. Per germline, CDR1 DFQATT and CDR2 SNEGSKA (reference sequence).

The sample holds many counts of this clonotype. This chain links TRBV5-1 with TRBJ1-2; TRBD1 might be the D (6 bases). Germline CDR1 and CDR2: SGHRS and YFSETQ. Trimming removed 0 bases at V and 7 bases at J, with 10 bases between. The CDR3 sequence is 13 residues long. This CDR3 is CASSLDRVFGYTF. The CDR3 coding sequence is TGCGCCAGCAGCTTGGACAGGGTATTTGGCTACACCTTC.

This clonotype was detected many times. The chain employs TRBV12-3 or TRBV12-4 and TRBJ2-1; D call uncertain. Trimming removed 3 bases from V and 11 bases from J, with 8 bases in between. This CDR3 comprises 11 residues. CDR3 sequence: CASSLGTQQFF. The CDR3 DNA is TGTGCCAGCAGTTTGGGCACGCAGCAGTTCTTC.

This clonotype has more than one count but fewer than ten. The chain employs TRBV20-1 and TRBJ2-2; 11 nucleotides match TRBD2. Germline V gives CDR1 DFQATT, CDR2 SNEGSKA (reference sequence). This CDR3 region has 16 residues. J was trimmed by 5 bases and V by 6 bases; bases with no gene match: 11. In DNA, the CDR3 is TGCAGTGCGAGATTAGCGGGGGGGTTTCTTACCGGGGAGCTGTTTTTT. It specifies CSARLAGGFLTGELFF.

This clonotype was counted a few times. The chain employs TRBV7-2 and TRBJ1-6; D gene ambiguous. The CDR3 length is 15 residues. CDR1 and CDR2 from the germline V gene are SGHTA and FQGNSA. Trimming left V 2 bases short and J 8 bases short, with 13 bases between. CDR3 DNA: TGTGCCAGCAGCTTATTGGTGGGAATCGATTCACCCCTCCACTTT. Its translation is CASSLLVGIDSPLHF.

This clonotype was counted at least ten times. The rearrangement uses TRBV12-3 or TRBV12-4 and TRBJ1-4; D is unclear. The length of the CDR3 is 12 residues. The germline V and J ends were trimmed by 2 bases and 8 bases, with 6 bases remaining between them. CDR3 in amino acids: CASSLKREKLFF. Here the CDR3 DNA reads TGTGCCAGCAGTTTAAAGAGGGAAAAACTGTTTTTT.

A few counts support this clonotype. The CDR3 coding sequence is TGTGCCAGCAGTGTTAACGGCAACTATGGCTACACCTTC. Translation gives CASSVNGNYGYTF. The V gene is TRBV6-1, the J gene TRBJ1-2; no definite D call. The CDR3 totals 13 residues. Germline V gene data show CDR1 as MNHNS and CDR2 as SASEGT. The ends were cut back, 4 bases at V and 2 bases at J, with 8 bases in the middle.